The next 24 T cell receptor beta chains were all read from a single sample in a study of blood T cell repertoires in COVID-19. The method was immunoSEQ multiplex PCR; TCRdb's version includes in-frame clones alone and lacks a portion of them. The sample lists fewer than 250,000 clones; roughly 87% were seen once. The sample taken for sequencing was PBMCs or T cells enriched from blood (not recorded which). Every receptor here comes from a woman in her twenties or thirties with acute COVID-19.

This rearrangement joins TRBV2 to TRBJ1-6, with D maybe TRBD1 (5 bases). Germline CDR1 SNHLY, CDR2 FYNNEI. The CDR3 has 11 residues. V dropped 6 bases and J dropped 13 bases, with 10 bases sitting between them. For the CDR3, the DNA is TGTGCCAGCAGGGGGGGTAGTCCCCTCCACTTT. This translates into CASRGGSPLHF.

The chain carries TRBV9 and TRBJ2-5, with 8 bases aligning to TRBD2. The J segment lost 3 bases and the V segment lost 3 bases, leaving 10 bases of the junction unmatched. Germline V gene lookup returns CDR1 SGDLS and CDR2 YYNGEE. This CDR3 comprises 16 residues. The CDR3 loop reads CASSAGGGLPEETQYF. The CDR3 region has the DNA TGTGCCAGCAGCGCGGGGGGGGGACTCCCCGAAGAGACCCAGTACTTC. The full variable domain, completed using reference TRBV9 and TRBJ2-5, is DSGVTQTPKHLITATGQRVTLRCSPRSGDLSVYWYQQSLDQGLQFLIQYYNGEERAKGNILERFSAQQFPDLHSELNLSSLELGDSALYFCASSAGGGLPEETQYFGPGTRLLVL.

The genes are TRBV6-5 and TRBJ1-6; D is undetermined. Trimming pared 5 bases from V and 10 bases from J, leaving 18 bases between. The germline gives CDR1 MNHEY, CDR2 SVGAGI. The CDR3 is 15 amino acids. CDR3 sequence: CASSPTTYYYSPLHF. The CDR3 DNA sequence: TGTGCCAGCAGTCCCACAACGTATTACTACTCACCCCTCCACTTT.

The rearrangement uses TRBV5-1 and TRBJ1-6; TRBD1 matches at 7 bases. Germline CDR1 is SGHRS and CDR2 is YFSETQ. Trimming cost V 6 bases and J 3 bases; bases outside gene matches: 6. CDR3 length equals 15 residues. CDR3 coding DNA: TGCGCCAGCACCCTAGGACAGGTCTATAATTCACCCCTCCACTTT. Amino acid sequence: CASTLGQVYNSPLHF.

The chain couples TRBV30 to TRBJ1-5, with 9 bases identical to TRBD1. The ends lost 2 bases at V and 3 bases at J; junction bases unmatched: 8. This CDR3 spans 16 amino acids. The germline CDR1 and CDR2 sequences are GTSNPN and SVGIG (reference sequence). CDR3 region: CAWSLPGQGFNQPQHF. In DNA, the CDR3 is TGTGCCTGGAGTCTCCCGGGACAGGGTTTCAATCAGCCCCAGCATTTT.

The chain joins TRBV2 to TRBJ1-2; D possibly corresponds to TRBD1 (5 bases). The CDR3 spans 13 residues. The V end lost 4 bases, the J end lost 7 bases, and 13 bases lay between the germline ends. Per the germline V gene, CDR1 is SNHLY and CDR2 is FYNNEI. CDR3 bases: TGTGCCAGCAGTGTAAGGGGCGGCGGTGGCTACACCTTC. It is translated as CASSVRGGGGYTF.

The V gene is TRBV27, the J gene TRBJ2-5; D is possibly TRBD1 (6 bases). Germline V gene sequence: CDR1 MNHEY, CDR2 SMNVEV (reference sequence). This CDR3 is 13 amino acids long. V was cut by 8 bases and J by 5 bases, with 15 bases left in between. The CDR3 region is CASRHRVTETQYF. In DNA form, the CDR3 reads TGTGCCAGCCGGCACAGGGTTACGGAGACCCAGTACTTC.

The chain combines TRBV2 with TRBJ1-2; D not resolved. Trimming left V 1 base short and J 8 bases short, with 11 bases between. This CDR3 spans 13 amino acids. From germline, CDR1 is SNHLY and CDR2 FYNNEI. CDR3 amino acids: CASSEGLNGGYTF. CDR3 in DNA: TGTGCCAGCAGTGAAGGGCTGAACGGGGGCTACACCTTC. The full variable domain, rest sourced from reference TRBV2 and TRBJ1-2, is EPEVTQTPSHQVTQMGQEVILRCVPISNHLYFYWYRQILGQKVEFLVSFYNNEISEKSEIFDDQFSVERPDGSNFTLKIRSTKLEDSAMYFCASSEGLNGGYTFGSGTRLTVV.

The chain links TRBV6-2 or TRBV6-3 to TRBJ1-6; possibly TRBD1 for D (5 bases). V was pared by 5 bases and J by 8 bases, with 16 bases between. This CDR3 is 15 amino acids long. Germline CDR1 and CDR2: MNHEY and SVGEGT. The DNA of the CDR3 is TGTGCCAGCAGTGACCCGGGACTGATGCATTCACCCCTCCACTTT. Its translation is CASSDPGLMHSPLHF.

The V and J genes are TRBV6-6 and TRBJ2-1; maybe TRBD2 (6 bases). CDR3 size: 17 residues. CDR1 is MNHNY, CDR2 SVGAGI, per germline (reference sequence). V was shortened by 5 bases and J by 9 bases, with 26 bases between the two germline ends. CDR3: CASSQTTNFVYGSEQFF. CDR3 DNA: TGTGCCAGCAGTCAAACTACCAACTTCGTGTACGGGAGTGAGCAGTTCTTC.

This chain joins TRBV27 and TRBJ2-1; D possibly corresponds to TRBD2 (7 bases). This CDR3 comprises 17 residues. V lost 0 bases to trimming and J lost 1 base, with 13 bases between them. The germline gives CDR1 MNHEY, CDR2 SMNVEV (reference sequence). CDR3 residues: CASSLSGGGGSYNEQFF. The CDR3 coding sequence is TGTGCCAGCAGTTTATCGGGGGGGGGCGGGTCCTACAATGAGCAGTTCTTC.

The V call is TRBV2, the J call TRBJ1-2; tentative D call: TRBD1 (5 bases). The length of the CDR3 is 14 residues. Germline CDR1 SNHLY, CDR2 FYNNEI. Trimming stripped 4 bases from V and 8 bases from J, with 17 bases between. The CDR3 is CASSGSRVGGGYTF. CDR3 bases: TGTGCCAGCAGTGGCTCCAGGGTCGGCGGAGGCTACACCTTC.

J is TRBJ2-3 and V is TRBV3-1 (or the pseudogene TRBV3-2); 8 bases fit TRBD2. Trimming took 6 bases from V and 3 from J; bases not matched to a gene: 8. The CDR3 runs to 15 residues. Germline assignment: CDR1 LGHDT and CDR2 YNNKEL (reference sequence). CDR3 nucleotide sequence: TGTGCCAGCAGTCCGCAGCGGGGGCGGACAGATACGCAGTATTTT. This translates into CASSPQRGRTDTQYF.

The genes are TRBV21-1 and TRBJ1-5; TRBD1 was called by the table and not checked on the DNA. TRBV21-1 is assigned pseudogene status. The CDR3 is made up of 16 amino acids. The CDR3 reads CASSNFEAGSNQPQHF. CDR3 DNA sequence: TGTGCCAGCAGCAATTTTGAGGCAGGGAGCAATCAGCCCCAGCATTTT.

In this sample, this clone turned up a few times. This chain connects TRBV6-6 to TRBJ1-2; D may be TRBD1 (5 bases). There are 17 residues in the CDR3. Germline V lookup: CDR1 MNHNY, CDR2 SVGAGI (reference sequence). V was clipped by 5 bases and J by 4 bases, with 23 bases between them. CDR3 sequence reads: CASSPTEAGTDFYGYTF. In nucleotides, the CDR3 is TGTGCCAGCAGTCCCACAGAAGCTGGGACTGACTTCTATGGCTACACCTTC.

This chain links TRBV5-1 with TRBJ2-1, with TRBD1 matching 9 bases. V gave up 1 base and J gave up 5 bases; unmatched junction bases: 1. This CDR3 is built from 14 residues. Germline CDR1 SGHRS, CDR2 YFSETQ. DNA of the CDR3: TGCGCCAGCAGCTTGACAGGGGGCAACAATGAGCAGTTCTTC. It specifies CASSLTGGNNEQFF.

The chain has TRBV19 and TRBJ1-2, with 8 bases lining up with TRBD1. Germline V lookup: CDR1 LNHDA, CDR2 SQIVND (reference sequence). The CDR3 has 12 amino acids. The V gene end was trimmed by 7 bases and the J gene end by 8 bases; junction bases not matched to a gene: 6. CDR3 DNA: TGTGCCAGTATGGGGACAGGTGGAGGCTACACCTTC. Translating it yields CASMGTGGGYTF.

The sample holds one count of this clone. The chain uses TRBV12-3 or TRBV12-4 and TRBJ1-1; no reliable D call. Trimming stripped 1 base from V and 5 bases from J, with 8 bases between. This CDR3 is built from 13 residues. This chain's CDR3 is CASSLVRETEAFF. The CDR3 nucleotides read TGTGCCAGCAGTTTAGTAAGGGAGACTGAAGCTTTCTTT.

CDR3 DNA sequence: TGTGCCAGCAGCTTAGTTCCCCAGGGGTTGGATGGCATTCAGTACTTC. Its protein is CASSLVPQGLDGIQYF. This chain joins TRBV7-9 and TRBJ2-4; the D gene is possibly TRBD1 (6 bases). The length of the CDR3 is 16 residues. The germline V gene encodes CDR1 SEHNR and CDR2 FQNEAQ (reference sequence). Trimming cost V 1 base and J 9 bases, with 19 bases left between them.

The V call is TRBV12-3 or TRBV12-4, the J call TRBJ1-6; unclear D gene. The CDR3 sequence is 13 residues long. Trimming left V 5 bases short and J 8 bases short, with 10 bases between. CDR3 residues: CASSPTRDSPLHF. The CDR3 nucleotides are TGTGCCAGCAGTCCCACTCGGGATTCACCCCTCCACTTT.

The V gene is TRBV25-1, the J gene TRBJ1-5, with D perhaps TRBD1 (5 bases). CDR3 length: 18 amino acids. Deletions cut 7 bases from V and 3 bases from J, with 25 bases between. The germline V gene encodes CDR1 MGHDK and CDR2 SYGVNS. CDR3 amino acids: CASTEQVQKLKLNQPQHF. CDR3 DNA sequence: TGTGCCAGCACCGAACAGGTCCAAAAACTCAAGCTCAATCAGCCCCAGCATTTT.

This rearrangement joins TRBV19 to TRBJ2-7; 7 bases are a match to TRBD1. CDR3 length: 13 amino acids. CDR1 and CDR2 from the germline V gene are LNHDA and SQIVND (reference sequence). Trimming cost V 9 bases and J 3 bases; bases outside gene matches: 8. CDR3 DNA sequence: TGTGCCAGCACCGGGACAGCACTCTACGAGCAGTACTTC. This translates into CASTGTALYEQYF.

The chain carries TRBV4-3 and TRBJ1-4; D is unresolved. The CDR3 length is 15 residues. Trimming cost V 1 base and J 13 bases, with 19 bases left between them. The germline V gene encodes CDR1 LGHNA and CDR2 YSLEER. The CDR3 region has the DNA TGCGCCAGCAGCCAAGGCAATTGGGCAGCCGGTCGACTGTTTTTT. Encoded protein: CASSQGNWAAGRLFF.

V usage is TRBV5-1 and J usage is TRBJ1-4; 11 positions agree with TRBD1. Trimming removed 2 bases from V and 12 bases from J; junction bases left unmatched: 6. Germline CDR1 reads SGHRS; CDR2 reads YFSETQ. The CDR3 runs to 14 residues. The CDR3 loop is CASSFTGTGGELFF. The CDR3 DNA reads TGCGCCAGCAGCTTCACCGGGACAGGGGGAGAACTGTTTTTT.